This TCR beta chain was found in a study of identifying expanded T cells in peripheral blood (dated by TCRdb to the late 2010s). Background for the entire study: Technical replicates were generated by sequencing separate aliquots of the same genomic DNA pool, and four replicates were compared pairwise.

TCRbeta CDR3 regions were profiled by bias-controlled multiplex PCR amplification of genomic DNA with the immunoSEQ Assay. Turning to the authors' computational methods: The absolute abundance of each unique TCRbeta CDR3 region was quantified after sequences were collapsed and filtered. Differential abundance was tested with two models: a binomial (Fisher-equivalent) model and a beta-binomial model that adds time-dependent variance fitted from healthy donors. Clones with fewer than 5 combined templates were removed, and a clone was called differentially abundant if the clone's Benjamini-Hochberg FDR was below 0.01. Beta-binomial variance was modeled as a function of total template count across the two samples using the form v = (b*log(k)+a)^2. TCRdb holds this immuneACCESS table with in-frame rearrangements only. Some clones are missing; in checked studies, unresolved V genes explain under half, and the rest has no known cause. V and J calls and clone size are copied from that table; D and trimming were computed from the DNA. Here the sample has some 77,000 clones; approximately 90% occur a single time. Roughly 19% of the sample is taken by the ten largest.

No immune events, such as infections, were documented for the healthy donors during the collection period. To calibrate time-dependent variance in a beta-binomial model of T-cell clone differential abundance, blood repertoires from healthy donors were used as a training cohort. The training cohort included around ten healthy donors, of whom 3 were female and 7 were male. An age range of roughly 29 to 70 years, with an average of about 39 years, was recorded for the donors. Obtained from a commercial supplier, whole blood was collected from each healthy donor at three time points set around 13 days apart. For immunosequencing, genomic DNA was extracted from whole blood that had not been sorted. Beyond this particular receptor, the publication reports: The binomial model flagged approximately 1.3 differentially abundant clones between technical replicates but about 16 over roughly two weeks and roughly 19 over roughly 4 weeks. Across all healthy donors, variance in clone template counts between roughly 2-week samples was found to increase significantly with total template count. The authors expected that biological variance in healthy repertoires might rise further over much longer intervals, such as months to years. Across all healthy-donor time intervals, the beta-binomial model significantly lowered both the number of clones called differentially abundant and the false-positive rate.

There are 15 amino acids in the CDR3, from cysteine to phenylalanine inclusive. The retained sequence is limited to the CDR3, 45 bases, with the frame set at the first base. CDR1 LNHDA and CDR2 SQIVND are derived from the germline V gene (reference sequence). Trimming costs V 8 bases and J 4 bases, and their ends lie 19 bases apart. For this clone: This receptor's antigen is unknown. No base qualities exist here, and no much larger clone lies one base off it.

Sequenced sample: blood. The sequence came from a person between 18 and 75 years old in good health. The sequence joins TRBV19 to TRBJ2-3; no D segment can be confidently identified. The nucleotide sequence is TGTGCCAGTCAAACTCGGCCCTATATTTCAGATACGCAGTATTTT. The resulting protein is CASQTRPYISDTQYF.